This TCR beta chain was captured in a study of shared clonotypes between healthy human individuals. The table came from immunoSEQ multiplex PCR; TCRdb's copy has only in-frame clones and leaves some out. The table has about 680,000 clones, less than 80% seen once. V was pared by 7 bases and J by 0 bases, with 7 bases of the junction left unmatched. The CDR3 is 16 amino acids. Germline CDR1 reads LNHDA; CDR2 reads SQIVND (reference sequence). The receptor comes from a woman aged 30 to 39 in good health. V usage is TRBV19 and J usage is TRBJ1-4, with 8 positions matching TRBD1. Sample: memory CD4+ T cells sorted from blood. Subset noted: CD45RA-negative fraction. Here the CDR3 reads CASNTQGDSTNEKLFF. DNA of the CDR3: TGTGCCAGTAACACACAGGGGGATTCAACTAATGAAAAACTGTTTTTT.